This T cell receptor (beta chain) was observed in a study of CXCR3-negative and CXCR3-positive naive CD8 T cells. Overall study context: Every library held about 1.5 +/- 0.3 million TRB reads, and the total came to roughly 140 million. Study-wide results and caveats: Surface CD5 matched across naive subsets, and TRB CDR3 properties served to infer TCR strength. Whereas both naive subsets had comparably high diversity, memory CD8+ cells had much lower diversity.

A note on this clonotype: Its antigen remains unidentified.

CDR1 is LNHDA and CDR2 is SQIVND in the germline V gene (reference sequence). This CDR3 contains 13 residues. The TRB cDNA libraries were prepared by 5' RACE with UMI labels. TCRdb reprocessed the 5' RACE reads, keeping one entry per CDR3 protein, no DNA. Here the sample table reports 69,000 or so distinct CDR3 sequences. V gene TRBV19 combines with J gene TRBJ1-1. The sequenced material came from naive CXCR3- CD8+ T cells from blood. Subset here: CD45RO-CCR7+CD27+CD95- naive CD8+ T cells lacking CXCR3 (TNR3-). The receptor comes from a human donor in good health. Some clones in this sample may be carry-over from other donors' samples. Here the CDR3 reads CASKEALNTEAFF.